A selection of T cell receptor beta chains follows, all from one sample in a study of blood T cell repertoires in COVID-19. Only in-frame clones appear in the TCRdb table, and some are missing; sequencing was by immunoSEQ multiplex PCR. The sample has roughly 300,000 clones, roughly 90% seen once; the top ten hold roughly 12%. Sequencing was carried out using peripheral blood. These receptors were collected from a woman between 25 and 40 years old with COVID-19, enrolled during active disease. CDR3s include the opening cysteine and the closing phenylalanine or tryptophan. D genes are given only for firm matches. Size values are once, few and many counts, or a class for expanded clones, and some rows have none.

v_gene	d_gene	j_gene	abundance	CDR3aa	CDR3nt
TRBV5-1	TRBD1	TRBJ2-5	NA	CASNRGSEQETQYF	TGCGCCAGCAACAGGGGATCGGAGCAAGAGACCCAGTACTTC
TRBV10-3	NA	TRBJ2-3	NA	CAISGGDTQYF	TGTGCCATCAGTGGAGGGGATACGCAGTATTTT
TRBV9	TRBD2	TRBJ2-1	NA	CASSADLSGGARNEQFF	TGTGCCAGCAGCGCCGACCTAAGCGGGGGGGCGAGAAATGAGCAGTTCTTC
TRBV11-2	TRBD1	TRBJ2-3	NA	CASSFGTGKADTQYF	TGTGCCAGCAGCTTCGGGACAGGGAAAGCAGATACGCAGTATTTT
TRBV10-2	NA	TRBJ1-2	NA	CASSDTGTNYGYTF	TGCGCCAGCAGTGATACAGGAACTAACTATGGCTACACCTTC
TRBV3-1/TRBV3-2	TRBD1	TRBJ2-5	NA	CASSQVTGGPETQYF	TGTGCCAGCAGCCAAGTTACAGGGGGCCCCGAGACCCAGTACTTC
TRBV5-8	NA	TRBJ2-5	NA	CASSLAGTKTQYF	TGTGCCAGCAGCTTGGCGGGGACAAAGACCCAGTACTTC
TRBV5-1	NA	TRBJ2-2	many	CASSLLQGPGELFF	TGCGCCAGCAGCTTGCTGCAGGGCCCCGGGGAGCTGTTTTTT
TRBV4-1	NA	TRBJ2-4	NA	CASSREVRGGLNIQYF	TGCGCCAGCAGCCGAGAAGTCCGGGGTGGCCTCAACATTCAGTACTTC
TRBV5-5	NA	TRBJ1-4	NA	CASSFTGTGNEKLFF	TGTGCCAGCAGCTTTACAGGGACGGGGAATGAAAAACTGTTTTTT
TRBV5-4	NA	TRBJ1-1	NA	CASRQTGEMNTEAFF	TGTGCCAGCAGGCAAACAGGAGAGATGAACACTGAAGCTTTCTTT
TRBV18	TRBD1	TRBJ2-7	NA	CASSLLPPQTGPYEQYF	TGTGCCAGCTCACTCCTGCCCCCCCAGACAGGGCCCTACGAGCAGTACTTC
TRBV5-4	TRBD1	TRBJ2-7	NA	CASSTGTGVFYEQYF	TGTGCCAGCAGTACCGGGACAGGGGTATTCTACGAGCAGTACTTC
TRBV4-2	NA	TRBJ1-5	once	CASSQDTLNQPQHF	TGTGCCAGCAGCCAAGACACACTAAATCAGCCCCAGCATTTT
TRBV6-4	NA	TRBJ1-2	NA	CASRLTGAMNSANYGYTF	TGTGCCAGCAGGCTGACAGGAGCCATGAACTCCGCTAACTATGGCTACACCTTC
TRBV5-1	NA	TRBJ1-1	NA	CASRPSLQGTEAFF	TGCGCCAGCCGACCTTCCTTACAGGGCACTGAAGCTTTCTTT
TRBV3-1/TRBV3-2	NA	TRBJ2-6	NA	CASSFAGAGANVLTF	TGTGCCAGCAGCTTCGCAGGGGCTGGGGCCAACGTCCTGACTTTC
TRBV4-1	NA	TRBJ1-2	NA	CASSQDRGFWNGYTF	TGCGCCAGCAGCCAAGACAGGGGATTTTGGAATGGCTACACCTTC
TRBV27	NA	TRBJ1-1	NA	CASSLFRGNTEAFF	TGTGCCAGCAGTCTCTTCCGGGGGAACACTGAAGCTTTCTTT
TRBV5-8	TRBD1	TRBJ1-2	NA	CASSLEQGYYGYTF	TGTGCCAGCAGCTTGGAACAGGGGTACTATGGCTACACCTTC
TRBV7-6	NA	TRBJ2-3	NA	CASSLGDSPITDTQYF	TGTGCCAGCAGCTTAGGGGACTCCCCGATCACAGATACGCAGTATTTT
TRBV12-3/TRBV12-4	NA	TRBJ1-1	NA	CASSSDREAFF	TGTGCCAGCAGCTCAGACAGGGAAGCTTTCTTT
TRBV12-3/TRBV12-4	TRBD1	TRBJ2-4	NA	CASSTTGGNIQYF	TGTGCCAGCAGTACGACAGGGGGGAACATTCAGTACTTC
TRBV4-1	NA	TRBJ1-2	once	CASSQAVGQYGYTF	TGCGCCAGCAGCCAAGCAGTAGGACAGTATGGCTACACCTTC
TRBV27	NA	TRBJ2-3	NA	CASSQWDTQYF	TGTGCCAGCAGTCAGTGGGATACGCAGTATTTT
TRBV25-1	TRBD1	TRBJ1-6	NA	CASSAGQNSPLHF	TGTGCCAGCAGTGCGGGACAGAATTCACCCCTCCACTTT
TRBV14	TRBD2	TRBJ2-5	few	CASSQFAGVAETQYF	TGTGCCAGCAGCCAATTTGCGGGGGTGGCAGAGACCCAGTACTTC
TRBV2	TRBD1	TRBJ2-4	NA	CASSGQGLAKNIQYF	TGTGCCAGCAGTGGACAGGGGCTAGCCAAAAACATTCAGTACTTC
TRBV27	NA	TRBJ2-3	NA	CASGDNRGNLDTQYF	TGTGCCAGCGGGGACAACCGAGGGAATCTAGATACGCAGTATTTT
TRBV6-6	TRBD2	TRBJ2-3	NA	CASSKLSGGAVLTQYF	TGTGCCAGCAGCAAACTCAGCGGGGGGGCTGTCCTTACGCAGTATTTT
TRBV27	NA	TRBJ1-6	NA	CASSLRGFKNSPLHF	TGTGCCAGCAGTTTAAGGGGGTTTAAGAATTCACCCCTCCACTTT